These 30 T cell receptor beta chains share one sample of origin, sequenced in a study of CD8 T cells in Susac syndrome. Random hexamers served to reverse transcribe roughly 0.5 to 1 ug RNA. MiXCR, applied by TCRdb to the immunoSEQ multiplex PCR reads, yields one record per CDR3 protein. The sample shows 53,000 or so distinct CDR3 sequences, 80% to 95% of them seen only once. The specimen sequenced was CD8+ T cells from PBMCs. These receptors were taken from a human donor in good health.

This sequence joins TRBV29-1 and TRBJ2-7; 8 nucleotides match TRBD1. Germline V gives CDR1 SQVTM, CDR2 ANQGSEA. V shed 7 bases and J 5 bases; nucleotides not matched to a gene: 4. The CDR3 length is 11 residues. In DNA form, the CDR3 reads TGCAGCGGCGGACAGGGCGACGAGCAGTACTTC. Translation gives CSGGQGDEQYF.

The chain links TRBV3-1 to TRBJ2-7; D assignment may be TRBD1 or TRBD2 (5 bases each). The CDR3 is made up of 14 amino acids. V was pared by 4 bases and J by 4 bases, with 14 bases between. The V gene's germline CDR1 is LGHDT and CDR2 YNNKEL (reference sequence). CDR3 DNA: TGTGCCAGCAGCCCTGGGGCGGGCGGATACGAGCAGTACTTC. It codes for CASSPGAGGYEQYF.

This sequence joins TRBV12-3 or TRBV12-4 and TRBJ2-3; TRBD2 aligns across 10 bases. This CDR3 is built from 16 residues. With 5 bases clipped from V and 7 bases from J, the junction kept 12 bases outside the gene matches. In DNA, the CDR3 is TGTGCCAGCAGTACATACCTTCAGCGGGAGGGTTATACGCAGTATTTT. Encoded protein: CASSTYLQREGYTQYF.

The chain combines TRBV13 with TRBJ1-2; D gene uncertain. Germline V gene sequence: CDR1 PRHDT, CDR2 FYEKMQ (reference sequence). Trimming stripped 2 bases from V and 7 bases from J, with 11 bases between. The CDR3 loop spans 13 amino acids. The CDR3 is CASSLSDLIGYTF. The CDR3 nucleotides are TGTGCCAGCAGCTTATCCGACCTTATTGGCTACACCTTC. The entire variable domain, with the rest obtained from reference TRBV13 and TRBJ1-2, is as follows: AAGVIQSPRHLIKEKRETATLKCYPIPRHDTVYWYQQGPGQDPQFLISFYEKMQSDKGSIPDRFSAQQFSDYHSELNMSSLELGDSALYFCASSLSDLIGYTFGSGTRLTVV.

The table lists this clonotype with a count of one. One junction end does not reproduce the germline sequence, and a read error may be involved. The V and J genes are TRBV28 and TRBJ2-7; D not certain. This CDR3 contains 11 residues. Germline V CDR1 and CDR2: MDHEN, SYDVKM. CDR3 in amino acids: CVSSRVDEQYF. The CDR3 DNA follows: TGTGTCAGCAGTAGGGTGGACGAGCAGTACTTC.

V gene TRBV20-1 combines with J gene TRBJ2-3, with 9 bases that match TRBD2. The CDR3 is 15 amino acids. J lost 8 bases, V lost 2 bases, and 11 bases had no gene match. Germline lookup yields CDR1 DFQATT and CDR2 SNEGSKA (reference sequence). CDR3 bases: TGCAGTGCTAGAAGGCTAGCGGGACCCGGGGGTACGCAGTATTTT. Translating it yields CSARRLAGPGGTQYF.

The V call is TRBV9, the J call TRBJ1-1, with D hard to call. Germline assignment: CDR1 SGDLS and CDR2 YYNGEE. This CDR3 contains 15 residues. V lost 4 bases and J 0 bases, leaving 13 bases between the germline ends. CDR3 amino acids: CASSSQGGMNTEAFF. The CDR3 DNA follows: TGTGCCAGCAGCTCCCAAGGCGGGATGAACACTGAAGCTTTCTTT.

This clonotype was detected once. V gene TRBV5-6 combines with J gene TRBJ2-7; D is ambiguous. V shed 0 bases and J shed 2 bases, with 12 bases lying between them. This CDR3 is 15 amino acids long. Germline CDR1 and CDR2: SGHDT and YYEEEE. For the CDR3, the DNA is TGTGCCAGCAGCTTGGGATCCAACAACCCCTACGAGCAGTACTTC. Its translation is CASSLGSNNPYEQYF.

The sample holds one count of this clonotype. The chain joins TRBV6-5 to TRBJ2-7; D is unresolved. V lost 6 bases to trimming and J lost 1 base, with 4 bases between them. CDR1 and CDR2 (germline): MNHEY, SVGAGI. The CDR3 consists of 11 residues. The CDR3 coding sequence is TGTGCCAGCAGGAGGTCCTACGAGCAGTACTTC. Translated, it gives CASRRSYEQYF.

For the CDR3, the DNA is TGCAGCGTCTATGGGACAGAAGCTAACTATGGCTACACCTTC. This codes for CSVYGTEANYGYTF. The rearrangement uses TRBV29-1 and TRBJ1-2, with 7 bases identical to TRBD1. This CDR3 has 14 residues. Germline V gives CDR1 SQVTM, CDR2 ANQGSEA. V gave up 6 bases and J gave up 0 bases; unmatched junction bases: 7.

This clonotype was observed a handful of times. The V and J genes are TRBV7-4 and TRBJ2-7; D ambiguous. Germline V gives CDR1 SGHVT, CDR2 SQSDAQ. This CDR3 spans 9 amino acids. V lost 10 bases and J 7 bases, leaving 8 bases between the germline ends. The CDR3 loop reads CATRWEQYF. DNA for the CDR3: TGTGCCACCCGCTGGGAGCAGTACTTC. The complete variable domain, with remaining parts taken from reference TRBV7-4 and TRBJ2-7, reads GAGVSQSPRYKVAKRGRDVALRCDSISGHVTLYWYRQTLGQGSEVLTYSQSDAQRDKSGRPSGRFSAERPERSVSTLKIQRTEQGDSAVYLCATRWEQYFGPGTRLTVT.

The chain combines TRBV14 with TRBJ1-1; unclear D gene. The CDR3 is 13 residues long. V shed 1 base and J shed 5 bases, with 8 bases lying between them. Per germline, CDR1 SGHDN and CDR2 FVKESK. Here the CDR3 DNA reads TGTGCCAGCAGCCAAGGCGTTTGGACTGAAGCTTTCTTT. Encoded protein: CASSQGVWTEAFF.

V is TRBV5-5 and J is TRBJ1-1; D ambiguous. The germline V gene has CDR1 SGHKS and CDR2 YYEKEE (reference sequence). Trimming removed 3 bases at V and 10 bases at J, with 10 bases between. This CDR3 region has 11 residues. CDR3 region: CASSSNDRAFF. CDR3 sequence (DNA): TGTGCCAGCAGCTCAAATGACCGAGCTTTCTTT.

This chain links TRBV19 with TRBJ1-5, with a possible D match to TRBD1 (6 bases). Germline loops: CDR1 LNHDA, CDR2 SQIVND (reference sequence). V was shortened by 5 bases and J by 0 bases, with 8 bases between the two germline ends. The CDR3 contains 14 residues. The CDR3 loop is CASSWTVSNQPQHF. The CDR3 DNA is TGTGCCAGTAGTTGGACAGTTAGCAATCAGCCCCAGCATTTT.

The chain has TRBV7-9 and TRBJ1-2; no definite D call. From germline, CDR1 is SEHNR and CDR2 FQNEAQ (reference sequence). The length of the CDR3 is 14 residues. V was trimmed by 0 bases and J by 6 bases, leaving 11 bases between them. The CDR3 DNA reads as TGTGCCAGCAGCTTAGCGGAAGAAAGGGATGGCTACACCTTC. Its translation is CASSLAEERDGYTF.

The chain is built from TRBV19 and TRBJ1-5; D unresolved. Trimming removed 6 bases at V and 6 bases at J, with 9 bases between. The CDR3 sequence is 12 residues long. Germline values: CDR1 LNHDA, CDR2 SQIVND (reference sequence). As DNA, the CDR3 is TGTGCCAGTAGCAGGTATCGTCAGCCCCAGCATTTT. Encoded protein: CASSRYRQPQHF.

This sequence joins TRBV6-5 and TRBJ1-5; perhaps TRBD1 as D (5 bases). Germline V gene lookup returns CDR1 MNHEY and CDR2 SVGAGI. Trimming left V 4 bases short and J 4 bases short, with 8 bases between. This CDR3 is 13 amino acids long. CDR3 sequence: CASSSQANQPQHF. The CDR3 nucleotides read TGTGCCAGCAGTTCACAGGCGAATCAGCCCCAGCATTTT.

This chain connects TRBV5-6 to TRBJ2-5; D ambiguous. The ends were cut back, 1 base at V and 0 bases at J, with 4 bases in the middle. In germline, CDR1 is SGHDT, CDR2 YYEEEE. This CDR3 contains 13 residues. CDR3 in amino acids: CASSLWNQETQYF. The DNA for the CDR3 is TGTGCCAGCAGCTTGTGGAACCAAGAGACCCAGTACTTC.

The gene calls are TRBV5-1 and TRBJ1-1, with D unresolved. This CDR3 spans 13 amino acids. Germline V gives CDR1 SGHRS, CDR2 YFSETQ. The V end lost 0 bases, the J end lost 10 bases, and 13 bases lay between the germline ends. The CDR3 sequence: CASSLAGSATAFF. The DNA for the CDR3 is TGCGCCAGCAGCTTGGCCGGGAGTGCAACAGCTTTCTTT. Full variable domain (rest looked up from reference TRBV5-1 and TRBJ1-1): KAGVTQTPRYLIKTRGQQVTLSCSPISGHRSVSWYQQTPGQGLQFLFEYFSETQRNKGNFPGRFSGRQFSNSRSEMNVSTLELGDSALYLCASSLAGSATAFFGQGTRLTVV.

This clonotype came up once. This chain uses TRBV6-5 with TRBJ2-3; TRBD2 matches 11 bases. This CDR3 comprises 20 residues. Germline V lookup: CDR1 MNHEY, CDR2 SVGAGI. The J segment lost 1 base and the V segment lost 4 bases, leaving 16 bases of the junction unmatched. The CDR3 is CASSLAPLAGVGLGTDTQYF. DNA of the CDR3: TGTGCCAGCAGTTTAGCCCCACTAGCGGGAGTAGGCCTCGGCACAGATACGCAGTATTTT.

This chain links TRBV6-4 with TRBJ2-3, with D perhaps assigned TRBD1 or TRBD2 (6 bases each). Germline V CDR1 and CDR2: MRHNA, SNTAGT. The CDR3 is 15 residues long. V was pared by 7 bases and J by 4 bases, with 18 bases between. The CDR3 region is CASNPSGGAADTQYF. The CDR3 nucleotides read TGTGCCAGCAACCCTTCCGGGGGCGCGGCAGATACGCAGTATTTT.

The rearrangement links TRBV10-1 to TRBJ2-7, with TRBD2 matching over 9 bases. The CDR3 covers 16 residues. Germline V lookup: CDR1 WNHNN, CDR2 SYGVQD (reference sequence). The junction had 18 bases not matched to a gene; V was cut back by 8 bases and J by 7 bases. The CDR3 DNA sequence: TGCGCCAGCGGACCTAGCGGGATTAGGGTTTTGGCAGAGCAGTACTTC. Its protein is CASGPSGIRVLAEQYF.

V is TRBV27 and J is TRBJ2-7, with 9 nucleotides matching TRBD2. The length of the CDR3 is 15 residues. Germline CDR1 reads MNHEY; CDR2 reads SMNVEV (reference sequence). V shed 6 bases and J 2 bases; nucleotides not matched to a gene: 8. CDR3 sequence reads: CASSHIAGAAYEQYF. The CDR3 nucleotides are TGTGCCAGCAGCCATATAGCGGGAGCTGCCTACGAGCAGTACTTC.

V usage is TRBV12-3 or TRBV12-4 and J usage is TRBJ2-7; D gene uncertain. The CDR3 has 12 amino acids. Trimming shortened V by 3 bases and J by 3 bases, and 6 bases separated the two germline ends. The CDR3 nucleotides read TGTGCCAGCAGTTTGATTGTCTACGAGCAGTACTTC. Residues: CASSLIVYEQYF.

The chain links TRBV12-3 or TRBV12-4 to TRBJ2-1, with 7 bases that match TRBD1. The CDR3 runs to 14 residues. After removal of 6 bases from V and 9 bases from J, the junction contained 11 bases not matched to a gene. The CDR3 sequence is CASRYGTDPGEQFF. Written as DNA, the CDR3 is TGTGCCAGCAGATACGGGACAGACCCTGGTGAGCAGTTCTTC.

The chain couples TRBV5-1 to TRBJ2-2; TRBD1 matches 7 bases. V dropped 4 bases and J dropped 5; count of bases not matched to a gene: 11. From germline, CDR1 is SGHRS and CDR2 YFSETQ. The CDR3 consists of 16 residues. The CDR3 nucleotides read TGCGCCAGCAGCGGAGTAAGGCAGGGGGAAACCGGGGAGCTGTTTTTT. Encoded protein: CASSGVRQGETGELFF.

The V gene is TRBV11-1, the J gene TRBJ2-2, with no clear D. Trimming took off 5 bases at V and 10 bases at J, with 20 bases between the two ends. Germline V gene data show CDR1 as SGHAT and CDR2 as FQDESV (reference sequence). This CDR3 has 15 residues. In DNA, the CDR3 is TGTGCCAGCAGCCATGGTAGCTCCCCGGTGAAGGAGCTGTTTTTT. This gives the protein CASSHGSSPVKELFF.

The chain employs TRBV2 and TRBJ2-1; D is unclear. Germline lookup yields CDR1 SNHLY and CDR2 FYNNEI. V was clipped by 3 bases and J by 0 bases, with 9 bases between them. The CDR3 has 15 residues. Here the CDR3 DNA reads TGTGCCAGCAGTGAGGAACTCAGCTCCTACAATGAGCAGTTCTTC. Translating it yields CASSEELSSYNEQFF.

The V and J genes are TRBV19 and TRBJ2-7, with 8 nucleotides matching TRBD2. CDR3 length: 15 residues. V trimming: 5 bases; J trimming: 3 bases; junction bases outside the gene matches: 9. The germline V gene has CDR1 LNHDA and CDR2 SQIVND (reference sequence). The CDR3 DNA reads TGTGCCAGTAGTGCAGCCAGCGGGAGTAGCTACGAGCAGTACTTC. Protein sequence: CASSAASGSSYEQYF.

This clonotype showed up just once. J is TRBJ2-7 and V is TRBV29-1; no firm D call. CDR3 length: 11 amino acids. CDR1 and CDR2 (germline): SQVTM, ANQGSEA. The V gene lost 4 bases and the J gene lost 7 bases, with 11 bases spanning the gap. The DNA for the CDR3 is TGCAGCGTTGGGGTCTCACGGGAGCAGTACTTC. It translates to CSVGVSREQYF.